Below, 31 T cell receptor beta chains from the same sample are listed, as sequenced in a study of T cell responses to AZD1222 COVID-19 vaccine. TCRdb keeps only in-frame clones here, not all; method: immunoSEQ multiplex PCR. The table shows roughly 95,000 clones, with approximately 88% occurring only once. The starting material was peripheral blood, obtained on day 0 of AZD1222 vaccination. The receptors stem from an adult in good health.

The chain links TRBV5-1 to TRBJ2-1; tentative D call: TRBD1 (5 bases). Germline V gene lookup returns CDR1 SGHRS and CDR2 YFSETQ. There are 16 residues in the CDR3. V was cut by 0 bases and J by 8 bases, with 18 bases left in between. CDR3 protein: CASSLVRVRLFDEQFF. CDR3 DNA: TGCGCCAGCAGCTTGGTCAGGGTAAGGCTTTTCGATGAGCAGTTCTTC. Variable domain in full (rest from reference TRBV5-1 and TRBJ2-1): KAGVTQTPRYLIKTRGQQVTLSCSPISGHRSVSWYQQTPGQGLQFLFEYFSETQRNKGNFPGRFSGRQFSNSRSEMNVSTLELGDSALYLCASSLVRVRLFDEQFFGPGTRLTVL.

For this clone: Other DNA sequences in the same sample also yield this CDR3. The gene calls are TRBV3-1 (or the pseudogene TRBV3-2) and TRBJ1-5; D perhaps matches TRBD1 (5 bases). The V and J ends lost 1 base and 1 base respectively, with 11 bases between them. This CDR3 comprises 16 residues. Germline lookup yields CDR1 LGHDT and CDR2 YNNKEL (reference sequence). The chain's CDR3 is CASSQGAGNSNQPQHF. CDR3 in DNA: TGTGCCAGCAGCCAAGGGGCAGGGAACAGCAATCAGCCCCAGCATTTT.

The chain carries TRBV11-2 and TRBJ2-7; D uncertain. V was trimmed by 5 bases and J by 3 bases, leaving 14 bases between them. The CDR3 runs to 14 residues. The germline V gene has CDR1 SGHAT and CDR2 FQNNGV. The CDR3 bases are TGTGCCAGCAGCGCAACCCTACTTTTCTACGAGCAGTACTTC. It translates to CASSATLLFYEQYF.

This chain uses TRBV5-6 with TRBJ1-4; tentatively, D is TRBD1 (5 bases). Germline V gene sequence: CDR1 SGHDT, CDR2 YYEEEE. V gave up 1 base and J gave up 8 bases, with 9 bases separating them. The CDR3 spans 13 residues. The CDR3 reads CASSLRDYEKLFF. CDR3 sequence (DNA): TGTGCCAGCAGCTTGCGGGACTACGAAAAACTGTTTTTT.

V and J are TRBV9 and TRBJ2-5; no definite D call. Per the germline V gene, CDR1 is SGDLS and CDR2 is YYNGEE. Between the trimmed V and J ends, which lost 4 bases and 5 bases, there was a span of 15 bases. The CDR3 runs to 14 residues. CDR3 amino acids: CASSPPSPGETQYF. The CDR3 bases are TGTGCCAGCAGCCCACCGTCCCCCGGTGAGACCCAGTACTTC.

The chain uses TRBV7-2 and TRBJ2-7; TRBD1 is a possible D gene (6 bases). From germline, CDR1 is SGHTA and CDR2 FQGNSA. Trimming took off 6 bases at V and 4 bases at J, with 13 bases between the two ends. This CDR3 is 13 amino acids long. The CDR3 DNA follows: TGTGCCAGCAGATTACAGGGAGCTTACGAGCAGTACTTC. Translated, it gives CASRLQGAYEQYF.

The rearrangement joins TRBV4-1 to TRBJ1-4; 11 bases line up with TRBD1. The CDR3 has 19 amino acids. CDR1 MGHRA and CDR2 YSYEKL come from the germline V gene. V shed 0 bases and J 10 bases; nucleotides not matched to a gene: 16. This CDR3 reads CASSQEGDRGSLGAGKLFF. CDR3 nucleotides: TGCGCCAGCAGCCAAGAAGGGGACAGGGGGAGCCTAGGGGCAGGAAAACTGTTTTTT.

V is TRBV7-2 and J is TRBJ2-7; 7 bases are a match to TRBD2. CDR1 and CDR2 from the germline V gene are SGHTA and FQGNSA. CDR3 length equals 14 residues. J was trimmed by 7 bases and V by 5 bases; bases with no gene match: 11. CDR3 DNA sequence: TGTGCCAGCAGCCCCAACCTGGGGGGGGATGAGCAGTACTTC. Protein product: CASSPNLGGDEQYF.

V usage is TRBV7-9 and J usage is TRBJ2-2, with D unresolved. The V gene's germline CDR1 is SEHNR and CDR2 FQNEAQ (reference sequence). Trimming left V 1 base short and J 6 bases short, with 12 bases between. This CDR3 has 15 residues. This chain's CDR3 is CASSLVHSRPGELFF. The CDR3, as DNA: TGTGCCAGCAGCTTAGTCCACTCAAGACCCGGGGAGCTGTTTTTT.

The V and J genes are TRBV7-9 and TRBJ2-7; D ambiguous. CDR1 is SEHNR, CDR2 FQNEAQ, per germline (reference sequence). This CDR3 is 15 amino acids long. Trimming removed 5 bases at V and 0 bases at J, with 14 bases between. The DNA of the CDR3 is TGTGCCAGCAGCGCAGGCACCGCGAGCTCCTACGAGCAGTACTTC. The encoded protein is CASSAGTASSYEQYF. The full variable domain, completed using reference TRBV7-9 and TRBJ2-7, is DTGVSQNPRHKITKRGQNVTFRCDPISEHNRLYWYRQTLGQGPEFLTYFQNEAQLEKSRLLSDRFSAERPKGSFSTLEIQRTEQGDSAMYLCASSAGTASSYEQYFGPGTRLTVT.

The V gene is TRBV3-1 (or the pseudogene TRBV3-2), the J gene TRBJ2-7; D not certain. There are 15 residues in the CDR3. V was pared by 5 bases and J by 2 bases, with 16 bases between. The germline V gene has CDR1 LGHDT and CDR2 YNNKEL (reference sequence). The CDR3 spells CASSAKPGPPYEQYF. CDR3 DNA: TGTGCCAGCAGCGCTAAACCGGGTCCCCCCTACGAGCAGTACTTC.

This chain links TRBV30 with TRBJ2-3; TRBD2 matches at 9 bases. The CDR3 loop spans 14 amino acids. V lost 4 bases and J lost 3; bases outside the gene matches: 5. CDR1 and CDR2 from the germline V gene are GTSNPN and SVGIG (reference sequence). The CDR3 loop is CAWNSGSGTDTQYF. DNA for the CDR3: TGTGCCTGGAATAGCGGGAGTGGAACAGATACGCAGTATTTT.

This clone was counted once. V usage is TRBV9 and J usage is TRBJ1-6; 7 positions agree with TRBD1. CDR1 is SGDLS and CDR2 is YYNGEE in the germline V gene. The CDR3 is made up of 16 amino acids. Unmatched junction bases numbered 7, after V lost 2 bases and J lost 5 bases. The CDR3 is CASSVAGTENNSPLHF. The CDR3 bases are TGTGCCAGCAGCGTCGCCGGGACAGAAAATAATTCACCCCTCCACTTT.

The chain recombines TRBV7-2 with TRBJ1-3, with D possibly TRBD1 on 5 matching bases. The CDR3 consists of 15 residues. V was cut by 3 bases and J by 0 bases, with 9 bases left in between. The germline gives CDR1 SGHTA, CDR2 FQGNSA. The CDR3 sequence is CASSFPRDSGNTIYF. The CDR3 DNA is TGTGCCAGCAGCTTCCCCAGGGACTCTGGAAACACCATATATTTT.

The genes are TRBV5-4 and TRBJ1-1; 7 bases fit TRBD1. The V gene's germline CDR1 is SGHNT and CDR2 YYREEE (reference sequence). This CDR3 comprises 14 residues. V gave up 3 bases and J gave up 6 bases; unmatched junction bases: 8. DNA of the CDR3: TGTGCCAGCAGCTGGACGGGACAGAGCCCTGAAGCTTTCTTT. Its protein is CASSWTGQSPEAFF.

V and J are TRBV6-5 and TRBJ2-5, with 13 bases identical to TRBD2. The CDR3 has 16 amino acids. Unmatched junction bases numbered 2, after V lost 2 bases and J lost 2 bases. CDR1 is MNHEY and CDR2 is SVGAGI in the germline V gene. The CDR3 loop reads CASSYGTSGNQETQYF. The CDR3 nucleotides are TGTGCCAGCAGTTACGGGACTAGCGGGAATCAAGAGACCCAGTACTTC.

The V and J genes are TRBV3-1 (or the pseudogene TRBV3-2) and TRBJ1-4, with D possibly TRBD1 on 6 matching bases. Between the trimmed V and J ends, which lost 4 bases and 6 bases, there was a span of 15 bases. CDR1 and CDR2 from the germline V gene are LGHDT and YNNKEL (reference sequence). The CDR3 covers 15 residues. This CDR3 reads CASSPGTTPDEKLFF. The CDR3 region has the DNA TGTGCCAGCAGCCCTGGGACAACTCCGGATGAAAAACTGTTTTTT.

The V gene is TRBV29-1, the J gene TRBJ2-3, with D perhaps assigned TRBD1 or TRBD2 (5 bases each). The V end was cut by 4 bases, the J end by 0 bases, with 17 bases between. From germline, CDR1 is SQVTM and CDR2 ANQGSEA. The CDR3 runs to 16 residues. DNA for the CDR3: TGCAGCGTTGCGGGCTCGGGACGGGTCAGCACAGATACGCAGTATTTT. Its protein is CSVAGSGRVSTDTQYF.

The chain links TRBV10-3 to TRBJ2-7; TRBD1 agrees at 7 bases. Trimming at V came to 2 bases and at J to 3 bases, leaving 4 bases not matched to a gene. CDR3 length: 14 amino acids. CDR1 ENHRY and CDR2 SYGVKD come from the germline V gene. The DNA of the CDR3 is TGTGCCATCAGTGAGGGACAGGTGATCTACGAGCAGTACTTC. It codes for CAISEGQVIYEQYF.

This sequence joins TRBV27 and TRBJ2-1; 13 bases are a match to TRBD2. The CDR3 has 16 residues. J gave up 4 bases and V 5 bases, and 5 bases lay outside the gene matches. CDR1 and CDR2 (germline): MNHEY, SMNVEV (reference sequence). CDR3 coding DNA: TGTGCCAGCAGTCCCGGACTAGCGGGAGTGTACAATGAGCAGTTCTTC. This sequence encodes CASSPGLAGVYNEQFF.

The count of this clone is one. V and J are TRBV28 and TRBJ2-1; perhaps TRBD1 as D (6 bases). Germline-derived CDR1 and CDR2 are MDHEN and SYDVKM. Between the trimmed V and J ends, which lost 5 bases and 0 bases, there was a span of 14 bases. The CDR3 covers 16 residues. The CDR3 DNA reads TGTGCCAGCAGTGGCGGAGGACAGCGCTCCTACAATGAGCAGTTCTTC. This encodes CASSGGGQRSYNEQFF.

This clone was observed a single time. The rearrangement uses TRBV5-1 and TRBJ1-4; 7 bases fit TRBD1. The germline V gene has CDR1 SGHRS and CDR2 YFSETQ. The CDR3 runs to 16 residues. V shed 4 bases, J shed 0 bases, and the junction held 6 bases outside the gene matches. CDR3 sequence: CASSIGTVATNEKLFF. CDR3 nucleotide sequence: TGCGCCAGCAGCATTGGGACAGTTGCAACTAATGAAAAACTGTTTTTT.

The chain's CDR3 is CASRLAPLPGLAGELGFNEQFF. The CDR3, as DNA: TGTGCAAGTCGCTTAGCGCCACTTCCGGGACTAGCGGGAGAGCTAGGATTCAATGAGCAGTTCTTC. The J gene is TRBJ2-1, the V gene TRBV12-2; the D call in the table, TRBD2, was not verified against the DNA. TRBV12-2 counts as a pseudogene. This CDR3 comprises 22 residues.

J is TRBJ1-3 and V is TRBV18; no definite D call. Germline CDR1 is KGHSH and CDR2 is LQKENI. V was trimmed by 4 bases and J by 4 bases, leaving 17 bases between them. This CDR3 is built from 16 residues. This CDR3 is CASSLQSRASGNTIYF. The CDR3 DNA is TGTGCCAGCTCACTTCAAAGCCGGGCATCGGGAAACACCATATATTTT.

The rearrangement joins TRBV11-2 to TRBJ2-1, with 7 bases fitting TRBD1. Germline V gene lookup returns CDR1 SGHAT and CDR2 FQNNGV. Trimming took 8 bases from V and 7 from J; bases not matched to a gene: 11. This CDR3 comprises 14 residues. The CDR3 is CASLKGQLQNEQFF. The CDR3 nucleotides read TGTGCCAGCCTTAAGGGACAGCTCCAAAATGAGCAGTTCTTC. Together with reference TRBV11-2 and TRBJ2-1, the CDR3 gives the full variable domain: EAGVAQSPRYKIIEKRQSVAFWCNPISGHATLYWYQQILGQGPKLLIQFQNNGVVDDSQLPKDRFSAERLKGVDSTLKIQPAKLEDSAVYLCASLKGQLQNEQFFGPGTRLTVL.

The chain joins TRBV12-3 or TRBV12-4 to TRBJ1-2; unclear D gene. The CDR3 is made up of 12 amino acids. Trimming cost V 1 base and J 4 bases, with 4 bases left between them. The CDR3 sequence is CASSLESYGYTF. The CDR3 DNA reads TGTGCCAGCAGTTTAGAGAGCTATGGCTACACCTTC.

CDR3 protein: CASSLYSRGTEAFF. The CDR3 bases are TGTGCCAGCAGCTTATACAGCCGAGGCACTGAAGCTTTCTTT. The chain has TRBV13 and TRBJ1-1, with D unclear. This CDR3 contains 14 residues. Trimming removed 2 bases from V and 4 bases from J, with 11 bases in between. Germline V lookup: CDR1 PRHDT, CDR2 FYEKMQ (reference sequence).

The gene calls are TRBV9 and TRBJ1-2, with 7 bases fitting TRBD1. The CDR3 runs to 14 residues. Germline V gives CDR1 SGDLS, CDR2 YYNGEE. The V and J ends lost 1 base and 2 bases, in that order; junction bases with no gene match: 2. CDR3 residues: CASSVSQGNYGYTF. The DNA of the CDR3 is TGTGCCAGCAGCGTATCACAGGGGAACTATGGCTACACCTTC. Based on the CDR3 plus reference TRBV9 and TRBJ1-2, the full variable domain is DSGVTQTPKHLITATGQRVTLRCSPRSGDLSVYWYQQSLDQGLQFLIQYYNGEERAKGNILERFSAQQFPDLHSELNLSSLELGDSALYFCASSVSQGNYGYTFGSGTRLTVV.

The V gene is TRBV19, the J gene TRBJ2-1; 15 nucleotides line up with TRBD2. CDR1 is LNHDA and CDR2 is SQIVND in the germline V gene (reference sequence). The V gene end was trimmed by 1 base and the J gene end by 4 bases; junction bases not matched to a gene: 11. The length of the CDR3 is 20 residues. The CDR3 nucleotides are TGTGCCAGTAGTATAGCCGGGACATCCGGGACTAGCGGGAGGTACAATGAGCAGTTCTTC. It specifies CASSIAGTSGTSGRYNEQFF.

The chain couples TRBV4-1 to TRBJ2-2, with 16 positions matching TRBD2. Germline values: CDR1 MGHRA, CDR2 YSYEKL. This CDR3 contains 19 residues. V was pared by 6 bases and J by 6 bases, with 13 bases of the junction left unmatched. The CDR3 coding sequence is TGCGCCAGCAGTGCACCGGGACTAGCGGGAGGGTCAGTAGCCGGGGAGCTGTTTTTT. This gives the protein CASSAPGLAGGSVAGELFF.

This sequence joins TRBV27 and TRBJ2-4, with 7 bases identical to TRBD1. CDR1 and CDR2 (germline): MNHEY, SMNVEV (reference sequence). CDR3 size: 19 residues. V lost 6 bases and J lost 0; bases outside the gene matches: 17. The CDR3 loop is CASSPVRPTRDRAKNIQYF. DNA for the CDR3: TGTGCCAGCAGCCCAGTACGACCGACCAGGGACAGAGCCAAAAACATTCAGTACTTC.